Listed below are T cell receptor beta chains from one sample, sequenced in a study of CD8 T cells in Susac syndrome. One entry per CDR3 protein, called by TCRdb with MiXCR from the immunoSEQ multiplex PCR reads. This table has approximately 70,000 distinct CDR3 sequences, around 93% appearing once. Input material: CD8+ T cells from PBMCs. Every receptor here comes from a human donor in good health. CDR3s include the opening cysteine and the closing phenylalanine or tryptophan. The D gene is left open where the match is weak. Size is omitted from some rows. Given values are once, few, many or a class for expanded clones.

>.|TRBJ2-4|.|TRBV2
TGTGCCAGCAGTGATTCGGCAGATCTAGCCAAAAACATTCAGTACTTC
CASSDSADLAKNIQYF
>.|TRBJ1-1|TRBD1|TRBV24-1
TGTGCCACCAGGGACTGGACAGGGAACGATGAAGCTTTCTTT
CATRDWTGNDEAFF
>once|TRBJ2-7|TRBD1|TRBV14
TGTGCCAGCAAAGGACAGGGAGGCTACGAGCAGTACTTC
CASKGQGGYEQYF
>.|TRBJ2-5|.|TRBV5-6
TGTGCCAGCAGCTTGGTCCAAGCGCAAGAGACCCAGTACTTC
CASSLVQAQETQYF
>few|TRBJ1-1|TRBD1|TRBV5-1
TGCGCCAGCAGCTCCGACAGGGCGAACACTGAAGCTTTCTTT
CASSSDRANTEAFF
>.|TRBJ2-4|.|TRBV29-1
TGCAGCGTGGTGGCCAAAAACATTCAGTACTTC
CSVVAKNIQYF
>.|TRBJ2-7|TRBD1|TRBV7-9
TGTGCCAGCAGCTTCGACAGGGGCATGTGGGAGCAGTACTTC
CASSFDRGMWEQYF
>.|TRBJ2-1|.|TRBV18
TGTGCCAGCTCCTCCTGGGACACCTACAATGAGCAGTTCTTC
CASSSWDTYNEQFF
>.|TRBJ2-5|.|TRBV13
TGTGCCAGCAGCCTGAGAAACACCCAAGAGACCCAGTACTTC
CASSLRNTQETQYF
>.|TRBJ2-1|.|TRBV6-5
TGTGCCAGCAGTTACCGAAGGCCCGAAAGCTCCTACAATGAGCAGTTCTTC
CASSYRRPESSYNEQFF
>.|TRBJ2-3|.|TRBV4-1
TGCGCCAGCAGCCAAGACGGTGAGCGGGCGGGCACAGATACGCAGTATTTT
CASSQDGERAGTDTQYF
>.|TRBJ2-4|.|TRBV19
TGTGCCAGTAGATCGGGGAACGAAAACATTCAGTACTTC
CASRSGNENIQYF
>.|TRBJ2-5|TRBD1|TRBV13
TGTGCCAGCAGCTCCAGACAGGGGAAGGAGACCCAGTACTTC
CASSSRQGKETQYF
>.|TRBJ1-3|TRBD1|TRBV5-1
TGCGCCAGCAGCGGACAGGGATCGTACGGAAACACCATATATTTT
CASSGQGSYGNTIYF
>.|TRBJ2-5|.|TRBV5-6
TGTGCCAGCAGCTTGCGGGAGACCCAGTACTTC
CASSLRETQYF
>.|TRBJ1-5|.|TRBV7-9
TGTGCCAGCAGCTTAGATGGGGACCCAGCCCAGCATTTT
CASSLDGDPAQHF
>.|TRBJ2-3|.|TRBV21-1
TGTGCCAGCAGCAACCGGGCAGATACGCAGTATTTT
CASSNRADTQYF
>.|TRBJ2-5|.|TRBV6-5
TGTGCCAGCAGCCTGTGGTCATCTGAAGGAGAGACCCAGTACTTC
CASSLWSSEGETQYF
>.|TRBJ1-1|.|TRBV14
TGTGCCAGCGTTTCAGGAAACACTGAAGCTTTCTTT
CASVSGNTEAFF
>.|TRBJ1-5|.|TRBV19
TGTGCCAGTAGAGAGGAAGGGCAGGGTGGCAATCAGCCCCAGCATTTT
CASREEGQGGNQPQHF